This T cell receptor (beta chain) was sequenced in a study of blood T cell repertoires in COVID-19. Across the study: COVID-19 samples collected from the United States, Italy and Spain covered acute and convalescent phases. Sample material is recorded as cDNA or gDNA derived from T cells, B-cell-depleted T cells, or PBMCs.

In the authors' workflow: The authors estimated nucleated cell counts from reference gene primer amplification. Sequencing was performed with immunoSEQ multiplex PCR; in TCRdb, only in-frame clones are kept and a portion is missing. V, J and clone size are taken as reported in that table, and D and trimming were inferred from the DNA itself. Of approximately 270,000 clones listed, approximately 85% were seen once; the top ten hold 0.75% to 0.95%. Seattle's enrolled individuals joined amid active infection and were then monitored longitudinally. The table lists this clone with a count of one. This TCR was sampled from a human donor with COVID-19, enrolled during active disease. The donor label of this sample is uncertain. Sequencing used peripheral blood.

The CDR3 reads CASSLSTLSLGTSEQETQYF. CDR3 bases: TGTGCCAGCAGTTTATCTACCTTATCCCTTGGGACTAGCGAACAAGAGACCCAGTACTTC. The chain has TRBV27 and TRBJ2-5, with 10 bases identical to TRBD2. There are 20 residues in the CDR3. V gave up 0 bases and J gave up 2 bases; unmatched junction bases: 15. The germline CDR1 and CDR2 sequences are MNHEY and SMNVEV (reference sequence).